This T cell receptor (beta chain) is drawn from a study of CD8 T cells in Susac syndrome (dated by TCRdb to the late 2010s). Concerning the study at large: Repertoire sequencing was used to test whether CD8+ T cell activation and differentiation in Susac syndrome was antigen driven. Study-wide findings and limitations: The number of individuals in the TCR sequencing and HLA analysis was acknowledged as relatively small.

This clonotype occurred once. The target of this receptor is not known. The input lacks base qualities; no much larger clone sits a single base away. One read offers little support. RNA was extracted using the RNeasy kit, and roughly 0.5 to 1 microgram was reverse transcribed with random hexamers. TCR beta CDR3 regions were amplified with the immunoSEQ multiplex PCR assay covering 54 Vbeta and 13 Jbeta segments. Bias from PCR amplification was corrected by using a synthetic template baseline for primer optimization and for computational correction. On the study's bioinformatics: Reads were annotated to V, D and J genes according to IMGT and were analyzed with immunoSEQ Analyzer, with only productive sequences retained. Clonality was computed as one minus Shannon entropy normalized by log2 of the number of productive unique sequences. For each patient and control, public and private clones were evaluated among the 100 most prevalent clones. Susac-specific clones were defined as absent from healthy and MS cohorts, over a thousand published viral clones and other ImmuneACCESS disease sequences. The raw public reads went through TCRdb reprocessing: fastp at Q25, MiXCR clone calling, in-frame beta chains kept. Each CDR3 protein gets just one entry, which takes the most common genes and DNA from the rows behind it. The V and J calls and clone size are TCRdb's, not the authors'. Recorded for this sample are about 120,000 distinct CDR3 sequences; around 94% of them occurred a single time. About 0.089% of the sample is in the top ten clones.

From the cysteine up to the phenylalanine, the CDR3 has a length of 13 residues. CDR3 DNA is the only sequence kept; it has 39 bases, read in frame from the first base. The germline V gene (reference sequence) gives CDR1 as DFQATT and CDR2 as SNEGSKA. The junction carries 14 bases between V and J, which are trimmed by 4 bases and 6 bases respectively. Peripheral blood CD8+ and CD4+ T cells from healthy donors, Susac syndrome patients and multiple sclerosis patients were profiled by high-throughput TCR beta sequencing. The healthy donors served as controls matched for age and sex. Bulk CD8+ and CD4+ T cells were purified by magnetic negative isolation, whereas CD8+ TEMRA cells were enriched by FACS. Blood was drawn into EDTA tubes, processed within 24 hours, and PBMCs were isolated by density gradient centrifugation. PBMCs intended for TCR sequencing were frozen in liquid nitrogen and were later thawed in a 37 degrees C water bath. A purity of at least 90% was achieved for sorted or isolated CD4+, CD8+ and CD8+ TEMRA cells.

The sequence is built from TRBV20-1 and TRBJ2-3; the D assignment is uncertain and may be TRBD1 or TRBD2, with 5 bases supporting each. The clonotype originates from a human donor in good health. Sequenced input: CD4+ T cells from PBMCs. CDR3 region: CSAKTGGRDTQYF. The nucleotide sequence is given as TGCAGTGCTAAAACAGGAGGCAGGGATACGCAGTATTTT.